This T cell receptor (beta chain) was retrieved from a study of cytomegalovirus exposure and HLA in healthy donors. Study-level points and caveats: Researchers left out some V segments, among them TRBV6-2 and TRBV6-3, as indistinguishable.

As to this clone: Its specificity is not known. This specimen includes other DNA sequences encoding the same CDR3.

Germline CDR1 SGHTA, CDR2 FQGTGA. The length of the CDR3 is 13 residues. Trimming cost V 5 bases and J 2 bases, with 9 bases left between them. PCR involved 60 Vbeta and 13 Jbeta primers. TCRdb's table, derived via immunoSEQ multiplex PCR, lists solely in-frame clones and lacks some. The table includes under 200,000 clones, 76% detected once. Input material: PBMCs. The chain uses TRBV7-3 and TRBJ1-2; TRBD1 is a possible D gene (6 bases). The clonotype comes from a female donor in good health and CMV-seronegative. This CDR3 reads CASSPGQNYGYTF. Written as DNA, the CDR3 is TGTGCCAGCAGCCCGGGACAAAACTATGGCTACACCTTC.